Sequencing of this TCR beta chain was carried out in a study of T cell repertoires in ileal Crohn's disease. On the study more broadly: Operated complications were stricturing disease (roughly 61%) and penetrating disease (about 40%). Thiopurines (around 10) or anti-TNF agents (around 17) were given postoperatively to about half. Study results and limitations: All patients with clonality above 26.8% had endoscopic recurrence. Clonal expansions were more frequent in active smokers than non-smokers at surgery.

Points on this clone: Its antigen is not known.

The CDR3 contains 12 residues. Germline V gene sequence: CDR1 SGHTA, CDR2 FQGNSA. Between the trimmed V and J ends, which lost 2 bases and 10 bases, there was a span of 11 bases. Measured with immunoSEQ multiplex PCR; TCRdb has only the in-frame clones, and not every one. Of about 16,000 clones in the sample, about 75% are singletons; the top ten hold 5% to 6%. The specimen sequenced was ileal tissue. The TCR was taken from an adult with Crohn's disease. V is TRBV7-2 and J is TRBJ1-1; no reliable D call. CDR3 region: CASSLFGEIAFF. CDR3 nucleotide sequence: TGTGCCAGCAGCTTATTCGGGGAGATAGCTTTCTTT.